Listed below are T cell receptor beta chains from one sample, sequenced in a study of cytomegalovirus exposure and HLA in healthy donors. Data came from immunoSEQ multiplex PCR; TCRdb stores just in-frame clones and leaves some out. The sample shows about 110,000 clones, approximately 70% of them seen only once. Input material: PBMCs. These receptors originate from a man aged 30 to 45 in good health and CMV-seronegative. Both conserved end residues are part of each CDR3. The D gene is left open where the match is weak. The size of a clone is reported for some rows only, either as once, few or many, or as a class for expanded clones.

DNA | CDR3 | size | D | J | V
TGTGCCAGTAGTATACGACAGACGACAGGTCACACTGAAGCTTTCTTT | CASSIRQTTGHTEAFF | . | . | TRBJ1-1 | TRBV19
TGTGCCAGCAGCTCATTTTTTCGGACAGATAATGAAAAACTGTTTTTT | CASSSFFRTDNEKLFF | few | . | TRBJ1-4 | TRBV7-9
TGTGCCAGCTCACCGTGGTTTACCGGGAACTCTGGAAACACCATATATTTT | CASSPWFTGNSGNTIYF | . | . | TRBJ1-3 | TRBV18
TGCGCCAGCAGGGAATTACAGGGGAACACTGAAGCTTTCTTT | CASRELQGNTEAFF | . | . | TRBJ1-1 | TRBV5-1
TGTGCCAGCAAAGACGCTCCGAACACCGGGGAGCTGTTTTTC | CASKDAPNTGELFF | . | . | TRBJ2-2 | TRBV7-3
TGTGCCAGCAGTGGACAGGGCGGGGAGACCCAGTACTTC | CASSGQGGETQYF | . | TRBD1 | TRBJ2-5 | TRBV2
TGTGCCTGGCTCCTCCAGAATCTGAACACTGAAGCTTTCTTT | CAWLLQNLNTEAFF | once | . | TRBJ1-1 | TRBV30
TGTGCTAGCAGCCGACTAGCGGGGCAAGAGACCCAGTACTTC | CASSRLAGQETQYF | . | TRBD2 | TRBJ2-5 | TRBV7-7
TGTGCCAGCAGTGAAGTGGGGGGAGGGACTGAAGCTTTCTTT | CASSEVGGGTEAFF | . | . | TRBJ1-1 | TRBV2
TGTGCCAGCGGCCGGACAGGGATATACGTCGGGGGCTACACCTTC | CASGRTGIYVGGYTF | . | TRBD1 | TRBJ1-2 | TRBV6-5
TGTGCCAGCAGCTGGGACAGAGGATTTGAAGCTTTCTTT | CASSWDRGFEAFF | few | TRBD1 | TRBJ1-1 | TRBV5-8
TGTGCCAGCAGTTTACCTACCTCCTACAATGAGCAGTTCTTC | CASSLPTSYNEQFF | few | . | TRBJ2-1 | TRBV28
TGTGCCAGCAGCTTGGGAGAGTGGGATACGCAGTATTTT | CASSLGEWDTQYF | few | . | TRBJ2-3 | TRBV5-4
TGTGCCAGCAGTCCGTCGCCTCCGGGACTAGCGGGGATTAACACAGATACGCAGTATTTT | CASSPSPPGLAGINTDTQYF | . | TRBD2 | TRBJ2-3 | TRBV2
TGTGCCAGCAGGAAAGGACAGTCCTATGGCTACACCTTC | CASRKGQSYGYTF | few | . | TRBJ1-2 | TRBV6-5
TGTGCCAGCAGTCCTAATTGGGACACCAAAGAGACCCAGTACTTC | CASSPNWDTKETQYF | . | . | TRBJ2-5 | TRBV25-1
TGTGCCAGCAGCTCGGGACACTACGAGCAGTACTTC | CASSSGHYEQYF | . | . | TRBJ2-7 | TRBV5-4
TGTGCCAGCAGTGCACAGGGACCCTCGCAGAACACTGAAGCTTTCTTT | CASSAQGPSQNTEAFF | few | . | TRBJ1-1 | TRBV2
TGTGCCAGCAGTGTAGCGGGAGACTCCTACAATGAGCAGTTCTTC | CASSVAGDSYNEQFF | . | TRBD2 | TRBJ2-1 | TRBV25-1
TGTGCCAGCAGCTCGCGGAACGAGCAGTACTTC | CASSSRNEQYF | . | . | TRBJ2-7 | TRBV7-2